These T cell receptor beta chains were read from a single sample in a study of blood T cell repertoires in COVID-19. TCRdb's copy holds only in-frame clones and misses some; the assay was immunoSEQ multiplex PCR. This table holds over 200,000 clones, around 75% found once. The sequencing sample was made of peripheral blood. The receptor source for this set is a human donor in a cohort sampled during active COVID-19. Both conserved end residues are trimmed from each CDR3.

V,CDR3
TRBV5-5,ASSLGGGKNEAF
TRBV24-1,ATGRQADEQF
TRBV5-6,ASSLRRGRANYGYT
TRBV11-2,ASSLEQGLSGNTIY
TRBV28,ASRGGAGQPQH
TRBV3-1/TRBV3-2,ASSQSRDRGPETQY
TRBV28,ASSSQGVGQETQY
TRBV7-8,ASSSSRTEAF
TRBV6-2/TRBV6-3,ASSLQLTYEQY
TRBV5-4,ASSLGPTGNYGYT
TRBV7-9,ASSGGRLTYNEQF
TRBV7-9,ASSLHQGFEY
TRBV5-1,ASSLAQGPPYGYT
TRBV28,ASSVGQGANQPQH
TRBV5-1,ASSFYRGASGANVLT
TRBV5-4,ASSSLGLAGDYEQY
TRBV10-3,AISAGNEKLF
TRBV6-6,ASSYSPGQLNYGYT
TRBV7-3,ASSLLTGSSYEQY
TRBV6-2/TRBV6-3,ASSLGLAGETYNEQF
TRBV19,ASSTRGNTIY
TRBV11-2,ASSLQGANEKLF
TRBV7-8,ASTYRGSGRALETQY
TRBV7-9,ASSFEGRMGQY
TRBV5-4,ASSFPGTVYGYT
TRBV9,ASSRRTGQGLNYGYT
TRBV4-3,ASSQDVLQLNEKLF
TRBV30,AWSSLGSYEQY
TRBV28,ASRTSGSGSYEQY